These 32 T cell receptor beta chains were sequenced from one sample in a study of cytomegalovirus exposure and HLA in healthy donors. Primers: 60 Vbeta forward and 13 Jbeta reverse. Some clones are missing from TCRdb's copy, which holds only in-frame ones; the method was immunoSEQ multiplex PCR. The sample carries 76,000 or so clones, roughly 78% recorded once. The sequencing sample was made of PBMCs. All receptors come from a man aged 30 to 45 in good health and CMV-seronegative.

This chain joins TRBV11-2 and TRBJ2-1; D possibly corresponds to TRBD2 (5 bases). CDR1 and CDR2 from the germline V gene are SGHAT and FQNNGV. V was cut by 5 bases and J by 8 bases, with 10 bases left in between. CDR3 length: 12 residues. Written as DNA, the CDR3 is TGTGCCAGCAGCCCGAACGGGGATGAGCAGTTCTTC. This gives the protein CASSPNGDEQFF.

As for this clone: One junction end disagrees with the germline gene, perhaps due to a read error. The chain carries TRBV5-1 and TRBJ1-2; TRBD1 matches 9 bases. CDR1 is SGHRS and CDR2 is YFSETQ in the germline V gene. The CDR3 runs to 15 residues. CDR3 sequence: CASSLGDRELYGYTF. The CDR3 coding sequence is TGCGCCAGCAGTTTGGGGGACAGGGAGCTCTATGGCTACACCTTC.

The chain employs TRBV2 and TRBJ2-2; a possible D gene is TRBD2 (6 bases). Trimming pared 3 bases from V and 0 bases from J, leaving 11 bases between. Germline V gives CDR1 SNHLY, CDR2 FYNNEI. This CDR3 has 16 residues. CDR3 sequence reads: CASSEYGRANTGELFF. The CDR3 DNA is TGTGCCAGCAGTGAGTACGGGAGAGCGAACACCGGGGAGCTGTTTTTT.

The CDR3 DNA follows: TGTGCCAGCAGCTTAGCGCTAACAGGTCCTGGAAACACCATATATTTT. Amino acid sequence: CASSLALTGPGNTIYF. The V and J genes are TRBV7-9 and TRBJ1-3, with D perhaps TRBD1 (5 bases). The CDR3 extends over 16 amino acids. Germline CDR1 is SEHNR and CDR2 is FQNEAQ (reference sequence). V lost 0 bases and J lost 2, with 11 bases in between.

The CDR3 protein is CASSFQGPSSEKLFF. CDR3 DNA sequence: TGTGCCAGCAGCTTTCAGGGCCCTTCTTCTGAAAAACTGTTTTTT. The gene calls are TRBV7-9 and TRBJ1-4; weak D call: TRBD1 (5 bases). V gave up 3 bases and J gave up 7 bases, with 15 bases separating them. Germline V gene sequence: CDR1 SEHNR, CDR2 FQNEAQ (reference sequence). There are 15 residues in the CDR3. Combining the CDR3 with reference TRBV7-9 and TRBJ1-4 gives the whole variable domain DTGVSQNPRHKITKRGQNVTFRCDPISEHNRLYWYRQTLGQGPEFLTYFQNEAQLEKSRLLSDRFSAERPKGSFSTLEIQRTEQGDSAMYLCASSFQGPSSEKLFFGSGTQLSVL.

This clone was picked up one time. The junction does not match germline at one end; this may be a read error. At the DNA level, this CDR3 is encoded by other sequences in the same sample as well. V and J are TRBV7-9 and TRBJ1-1, with 8 bases aligning to TRBD1. CDR3 size: 12 residues. CDR1 SEHNR and CDR2 FQNEAQ come from the germline V gene (reference sequence). The CDR3 DNA follows: TGTTCCAGCAGCCCAGGGACAGGTGAAGCTTTCTTT. Its protein is CSSSPGTGEAFF.

This chain connects TRBV27 to TRBJ2-7, with 9 nucleotides matching TRBD2. The CDR3 contains 13 residues. Germline V CDR1 and CDR2: MNHEY, SMNVEV (reference sequence). J was trimmed by 3 bases and V by 8 bases; bases with no gene match: 5. The CDR3 here is CASAAGGDYEQYF. CDR3 nucleotides: TGTGCCAGCGCAGCGGGGGGAGACTACGAGCAGTACTTC.

This sequence joins TRBV30 and TRBJ2-5, with 8 positions matching TRBD2. This CDR3 is 14 amino acids long. Trimming removed 0 bases from V and 4 bases from J; junction bases left unmatched: 4. Germline-derived CDR1 and CDR2 are GTSNPN and SVGIG (reference sequence). In nucleotides, the CDR3 is TGTGCCTGGAGTGTCGGGGGGGGAGGAGAGACCCAGTACTTC. The encoded protein is CAWSVGGGGETQYF.

The rearrangement joins TRBV2 to TRBJ2-7; TRBD2 matches 7 bases. Germline CDR1 and CDR2: SNHLY and FYNNEI. The CDR3 sequence is 14 residues long. The V segment lost 4 bases and the J segment 4 bases; nucleotides outside the gene matches: 7. The CDR3 DNA reads TGTGCCAGCAGTGGGCGGGAGCGTATATACGAGCAGTACTTC. This translates into CASSGRERIYEQYF.

The chain couples TRBV5-6 to TRBJ2-1; 9 positions agree with TRBD2. In germline, CDR1 is SGHDT, CDR2 YYEEEE. This CDR3 has 16 amino acids. The junction had 9 bases not matched to a gene; V was cut back by 4 bases and J by 4 bases. CDR3 residues: CASSAGLAFMYNEQFF. CDR3 DNA: TGTGCCAGCAGCGCGGGACTAGCTTTTATGTACAATGAGCAGTTCTTC.

This sequence joins TRBV13 and TRBJ1-4; D may be TRBD1 (6 bases). V gave up 2 bases and J gave up 8 bases, with 12 bases separating them. Germline V lookup: CDR1 PRHDT, CDR2 FYEKMQ (reference sequence). The CDR3 is 14 amino acids. The CDR3, as DNA: TGTGCCAGCAGCTTACATGGGACAATCGAAAAACTGTTTTTT. This translates into CASSLHGTIEKLFF.

This clone showed up just a few times. This chain joins TRBV27 and TRBJ1-3; D remains ambiguous. The CDR3 is 13 amino acids. Trimming took 5 bases from V and 4 from J, leaving 9 bases between them. The germline gives CDR1 MNHEY, CDR2 SMNVEV (reference sequence). The CDR3 DNA is TGTGCCAGCAGTCGTTTAGCCGGAAACACCATATATTTT. Its protein product is CASSRLAGNTIYF.

This chain joins TRBV10-1 and TRBJ2-7; 7 nucleotides match TRBD1. Losses at the gene ends were 6 bases for V and 0 bases for J; bases not matched to a gene: 5. This CDR3 region has 14 residues. Germline loops: CDR1 WNHNN, CDR2 SYGVQD (reference sequence). The CDR3 reads CASSGQASSYEQYF. The CDR3 nucleotides read TGCGCCAGCAGCGGACAGGCCAGCTCCTACGAGCAGTACTTC.

The gene calls are TRBV5-4 and TRBJ1-2; TRBD1 is a possible D gene (5 bases). Trimming removed 3 bases at V and 1 base at J, with 7 bases between. From germline, CDR1 is SGHNT and CDR2 YYREEE (reference sequence). The CDR3 spans 13 residues. The CDR3 nucleotides are TGTGCCAGCAGCTCTGACAGTAACTATGGCTACACCTTC. Translation: CASSSDSNYGYTF.

The V call is TRBV4-3, the J call TRBJ2-2, with a weak D call TRBD1 (5 bases). CDR3 size: 13 residues. With 1 base removed from V and 7 bases from J, the gap between germline ends came to 7 bases. Germline values: CDR1 LGHNA, CDR2 YSLEER. The CDR3 reads CASSQAQGGELFF. In nucleotides, the CDR3 is TGCGCCAGCAGCCAAGCCCAGGGCGGGGAGCTGTTTTTT.

This chain joins TRBV6-6 and TRBJ2-5; tentative D call: TRBD1 (6 bases). The CDR3 has 13 residues. Germline V gene sequence: CDR1 MNHNY, CDR2 SVGAGI (reference sequence). The germline V and J ends were trimmed by 6 bases and 3 bases, with 11 bases remaining between them. The CDR3 DNA reads as TGTGCCAGCAGCTATGGACAGAAAGAGACCCAGTACTTC. Its translation: CASSYGQKETQYF.

The genes are TRBV28 and TRBJ1-4; D perhaps matches TRBD1 (5 bases). Between the trimmed V and J ends, which lost 5 bases and 7 bases, there was a span of 14 bases. CDR3 length: 14 amino acids. Per germline, CDR1 MDHEN and CDR2 SYDVKM. The CDR3 DNA reads as TGTGCCAGCAGTCAGGGAGGGGACGGTGAAAAACTGTTTTTT. Its protein product is CASSQGGDGEKLFF.

The chain has TRBV6-5 and TRBJ1-2; 7 bases are a match to TRBD1. The CDR3 is 14 amino acids. V lost 6 bases, J lost 5 bases, and 9 bases stayed unmatched. Germline V gene data show CDR1 as MNHEY and CDR2 as SVGAGI. The CDR3 DNA is TGTGCCAGCAGCCGGACAGGAAATAATTATGGCTACACCTTC. Protein product: CASSRTGNNYGYTF.

The CDR3 DNA reads as TGTGCCAGTAGCCGGGGACAACCGTGGGAGCAGTACTTC. This translates into CASSRGQPWEQYF. The chain is built from TRBV19 and TRBJ2-7; TRBD1 might be the D (6 bases). The CDR3 runs to 13 residues. Germline lookup yields CDR1 LNHDA and CDR2 SQIVND (reference sequence). Trimming took 6 bases from V and 7 from J, leaving 16 bases between them.

V usage is TRBV30 and J usage is TRBJ2-6, with D unclear. V shed 8 bases and J shed 0 bases, with 11 bases lying between them. The CDR3 extends over 14 amino acids. Germline values: CDR1 GTSNPN, CDR2 SVGIG (reference sequence). In nucleotides, the CDR3 is TGTGCCCTTATCCGCGGCTCTGGGGCCAACGTCCTGACTTTC. This gives the protein CALIRGSGANVLTF. Supplemented by reference TRBV30 and TRBJ2-6, the full variable domain reads SQTIHQWPATLVQPVGSPLSLECTVEGTSNPNLYWYRQAAGRGLQLLFYSVGIGQISSEVPQNLSASRPQDRQFILSSKKLLLSDSGFYLCALIRGSGANVLTFGAGSRLTVL.

V gene TRBV18 combines with J gene TRBJ1-1; 9 bases align to TRBD1. The V gene's germline CDR1 is KGHSH and CDR2 LQKENI. Germline trimming cut 4 bases from V and 2 bases from J; bases unmatched to any gene: 2. This CDR3 has 14 amino acids. This chain's CDR3 is CASSRGQGNTEAFF. The DNA of the CDR3 is TGTGCCAGCTCACGGGGACAGGGAAACACTGAAGCTTTCTTT.

The chain recombines TRBV5-6 with TRBJ1-2, with 7 bases that match TRBD1. Germline CDR1 reads SGHDT; CDR2 reads YYEEEE. Trimming removed 2 bases from V and 6 bases from J; junction bases left unmatched: 7. This CDR3 spans 14 amino acids. The CDR3 bases are TGTGCCAGCAGCTTAAGAAGGGGGCTCAATGGCTACACCTTC. Protein: CASSLRRGLNGYTF.

Only a few counts were recorded for this clone. This chain uses TRBV6-5 with TRBJ2-5; 12 bases align to TRBD2. V shed 6 bases and J 5 bases; nucleotides not matched to a gene: 7. There are 15 residues in the CDR3. The germline V gene has CDR1 MNHEY and CDR2 SVGAGI. The CDR3 loop is CASRTSGGRVETQYF. The DNA for the CDR3 is TGTGCCAGCAGGACTAGCGGGGGTCGAGTGGAGACCCAGTACTTC.

In regard to this clone: This sample also contains other DNA sequences that code for the same CDR3. The J gene is TRBJ1-2, the V gene TRBV7-8; D is possibly TRBD1 (5 bases). The germline V and J ends were trimmed by 1 base and 3 bases, with 6 bases remaining between them. CDR1 and CDR2 (germline): SGHVS, FQNEAQ. This CDR3 is built from 13 residues. The CDR3 coding sequence is TGTGCCAGCAGCTTAGGGGGCGACTATGGCTACACCTTC. This gives the protein CASSLGGDYGYTF.

V usage is TRBV13 and J usage is TRBJ2-7, with TRBD2 matching over 8 bases. Germline values: CDR1 PRHDT, CDR2 FYEKMQ (reference sequence). The length of the CDR3 is 16 residues. J was trimmed by 1 base and V by 5 bases; bases with no gene match: 10. Written as DNA, the CDR3 is TGTGCCAGCAGCCCAGGGCGGGAGGCCCCATCCTACGAGCAGTACTTC. Translated, it gives CASSPGREAPSYEQYF. Filled out from reference TRBV13 and TRBJ2-7, the complete variable domain reads AAGVIQSPRHLIKEKRETATLKCYPIPRHDTVYWYQQGPGQDPQFLISFYEKMQSDKGSIPDRFSAQQFSDYHSELNMSSLELGDSALYFCASSPGREAPSYEQYFGPGTRLTVT.

The genes are TRBV5-4 and TRBJ1-1; tentatively, D is TRBD1 (5 bases). The germline V gene encodes CDR1 SGHNT and CDR2 YYREEE (reference sequence). V dropped 2 bases and J dropped 0 bases, with 17 bases sitting between them. The CDR3 covers 17 residues. This chain's CDR3 is CASSLGAGREVNTEAFF. CDR3 sequence (DNA): TGTGCCAGCAGCTTAGGGGCAGGGAGGGAGGTGAACACTGAAGCTTTCTTT.

The chain recombines TRBV27 with TRBJ2-1, with D tentatively TRBD1 (5 bases). The V gene's germline CDR1 is MNHEY and CDR2 SMNVEV (reference sequence). The CDR3 has 16 residues. The V end lost 5 bases, the J end lost 5 bases, and 19 bases lay between the germline ends. The CDR3 is CASSRYASGWNNEQFF. In DNA, the CDR3 is TGTGCCAGCAGTCGCTACGCGTCAGGGTGGAACAATGAGCAGTTCTTC.

The rearrangement uses TRBV5-6 and TRBJ1-1; 10 bases line up with TRBD1. The CDR3 runs to 13 residues. Germline CDR1 SGHDT, CDR2 YYEEEE. Trimming removed 4 bases from V and 10 bases from J; junction bases left unmatched: 7. The CDR3 region has the DNA TGTGCCAGCAGCCCGGGACAGGGGAGAGGAGCTTTCTTT. This sequence encodes CASSPGQGRGAFF.

The chain uses TRBV27 and TRBJ1-2, with D maybe TRBD1 (5 bases). The CDR3 spans 11 residues. Germline V lookup: CDR1 MNHEY, CDR2 SMNVEV (reference sequence). Trimming cost V 4 bases and J 8 bases, with 8 bases left between them. CDR3 nucleotide sequence: TGTGCCAGCAGTTCGGGACTGGGCTACACCTTC. It codes for CASSSGLGYTF.

The V and J genes are TRBV5-1 and TRBJ1-1, with TRBD1 matching over 7 bases. CDR1 is SGHRS, CDR2 YFSETQ, per germline. Unmatched junction bases numbered 8, after V lost 3 bases and J lost 0 bases. The CDR3 covers 16 residues. CDR3 nucleotide sequence: TGCGCCAGCAGCTCCCTGACAGGGAGGATGAACACTGAAGCTTTCTTT. Translated, it gives CASSSLTGRMNTEAFF.

This chain links TRBV5-8 with TRBJ1-5; weak D call: TRBD1 (5 bases). Trimming removed 2 bases at V and 7 bases at J, with 10 bases between. Germline CDR1 reads SGHTS; CDR2 reads YDEGEE. This CDR3 spans 13 amino acids. The DNA for the CDR3 is TGTGCCAGCAGCTTTTCCAGGGAACAGCCCCAGCATTTT. This codes for CASSFSREQPQHF.

V gene TRBV5-1 combines with J gene TRBJ2-5; TRBD1 matches at 8 bases. The trim removed 7 bases at V and 2 bases at J, leaving 4 bases unmatched. The germline V gene encodes CDR1 SGHRS and CDR2 YFSETQ. The CDR3 is made up of 13 amino acids. CDR3 protein: CASGRDRQETQYF. Here the CDR3 DNA reads TGCGCCAGCGGACGGGACAGGCAAGAGACCCAGTACTTC.